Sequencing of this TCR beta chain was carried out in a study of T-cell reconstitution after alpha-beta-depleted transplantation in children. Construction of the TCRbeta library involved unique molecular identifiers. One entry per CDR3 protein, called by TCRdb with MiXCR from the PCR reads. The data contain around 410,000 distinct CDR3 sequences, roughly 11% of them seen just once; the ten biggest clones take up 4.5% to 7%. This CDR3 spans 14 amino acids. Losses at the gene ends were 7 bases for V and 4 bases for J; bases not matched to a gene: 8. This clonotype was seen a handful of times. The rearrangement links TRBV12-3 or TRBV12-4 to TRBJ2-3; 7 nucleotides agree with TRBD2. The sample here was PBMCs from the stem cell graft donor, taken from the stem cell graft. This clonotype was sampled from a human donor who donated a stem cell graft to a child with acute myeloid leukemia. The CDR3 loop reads CASTGGRISDTQYF. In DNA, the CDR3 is TGTGCCAGCACAGGCGGGAGAATTTCAGATACGCAGTATTTT.